There are a few counts of the clone carrying this TCR beta chain. Its antigen remains unidentified. These data come from a study of response to subunit inactivated influenza vaccine. Findings and limits, study-wide: The authors put forward the suggestion that each seasonal influenza vaccination may bring in only a limited number of new T cells.

A single record per CDR3 protein comes from TCRdb applying MiXCR to the RT-PCR reads. Among about 500,000 distinct CDR3 sequences, 16% were seen once, and the ten largest hold around 3%. The CDR3 spans 14 residues. V lost 2 bases, J lost 5 bases, and 11 bases lay in between. Germline V gives CDR1 SGHAT, CDR2 FQNNGV. Material: CD4+ T cells sorted from PBMCs, obtained less than 30 months after vaccination. The chain uses TRBV11-2 and TRBJ2-3, with D possibly matching TRBD2 (5 bases). The receptor comes from a man aged 50 to 69 who received an inactivated influenza vaccine. CDR3 DNA sequence: TGTGCCAGCAGCTTAACCCGAGGGAGAGATACGCAGTATTTT. Amino acids: CASSLTRGRDTQYF.